This T cell receptor beta chain was identified during a study of cytomegalovirus exposure and HLA in healthy donors. Whereas donors were nominally healthy upon sampling, unrecorded immune exposures were probable. The PCR had 60 Vbeta and 13 Jbeta primers. Data came from immunoSEQ multiplex PCR; TCRdb stores just in-frame clones and leaves some out. The sample has roughly 150,000 clones, 60% to 80% seen once. This clonotype was sampled from a man in his thirties or forties in good health and CMV-seronegative. The sample taken for sequencing was PBMCs.

CDR3 amino acids: CASSLRTSNYHEQFF. CDR3 nucleotides: TGTGCCAGCAGCTTACGGACTAGCAATTACCATGAGCAGTTCTTC. The chain employs TRBV7-9 and TRBJ2-1; 8 bases map to TRBD2. The trim removed 2 bases at V and 8 bases at J, leaving 8 bases unmatched. From germline, CDR1 is SEHNR and CDR2 FQNEAQ (reference sequence). The CDR3 has 15 amino acids.